The 27 T cell receptor beta chains in this list originate from one sample, sequenced in a study of cytotoxic CD8 clonotypes in ibrutinib-treated CLL. The table came from immunoSEQ multiplex PCR; TCRdb's copy has only in-frame clones and leaves some out. The table includes 300,000 to 350,000 clones, roughly 85% detected once. The sample consisted of PBMCs, taken before ibrutinib treatment. Receptors originate from a human donor with chronic lymphocytic leukemia.

This clone turned up a few times. CDR3 nucleotide sequence: TGTGCCAGCAGCCCAGACAGGGAGGAACAGCCCCAGCATTTT. This codes for CASSPDREEQPQHF. The chain combines TRBV5-4 with TRBJ1-5; 7 bases map to TRBD1. The CDR3 consists of 14 residues. Germline V CDR1 and CDR2: SGHNT, YYREEE (reference sequence). With V trimmed by 4 bases and J by 7 bases, 8 bases remained unmatched.

Points on this clone: This sample also contains other DNA sequences that code for the same CDR3. The gene calls are TRBV29-1 and TRBJ1-2; D remains unclear. The ends were cut back, 4 bases at V and 7 bases at J, with 1 base in the middle. The germline V gene encodes CDR1 SQVTM and CDR2 ANQGSEA. CDR3 length: 8 residues. Here the CDR3 reads CSVGGYTF. Here the CDR3 DNA reads TGCAGCGTTGGTGGCTACACCTTC.

V usage is TRBV28 and J usage is TRBJ1-5; the match to TRBD1 covers 8 bases. After removal of 3 bases from V and 2 bases from J, the junction contained 9 bases not matched to a gene. The CDR3 runs 17 residues. CDR1 and CDR2 from the germline V gene are MDHEN and SYDVKM. The CDR3 DNA sequence: TGTGCCAGCAGTTTTCGGAAGGACAGGGTCGGCAATCAGCCCCAGCATTTT. Translated, it gives CASSFRKDRVGNQPQHF.

The V gene is TRBV5-8, the J gene TRBJ2-7; perhaps TRBD2 as D (6 bases). The CDR3 spans 15 residues. Deletions cut 7 bases from V and 0 bases from J, with 17 bases between. Germline CDR1 is SGHTS and CDR2 is YDEGEE. The CDR3 nucleotides are TGTGCCAGCCGGGACTCTCCTTTAAGCTCCTACGAGCAGTACTTC. Translating gives CASRDSPLSSYEQYF.

Comment on this clone: This CDR3 is also generated by other DNA sequences in the sample. The chain recombines TRBV5-1 with TRBJ2-1; 10 bases map to TRBD1. The germline V gene encodes CDR1 SGHRS and CDR2 YFSETQ. The length of the CDR3 is 15 residues. The J segment lost 7 bases and the V segment lost 0 bases, leaving 4 bases of the junction unmatched. The CDR3 nucleotides are TGCGCCAGCAGCTTGGGACAGGGGGCGCGGAATGAGCAGTTCTTC. It translates to CASSLGQGARNEQFF.

The genes are TRBV4-3 and TRBJ2-7, with D unresolved. Germline V CDR1 and CDR2: LGHNA, YSLEER. The CDR3 runs 16 residues. The germline V and J ends were trimmed by 0 bases and 3 bases, with 15 bases remaining between them. Here the CDR3 reads CASSQDFGRTVYEQYF. The CDR3 bases are TGCGCCAGCAGCCAAGACTTCGGCAGAACCGTCTACGAGCAGTACTTC.

This clone appeared once. The V call is TRBV30, the J call TRBJ1-2, with TRBD1 matching over 9 bases. This CDR3 region has 14 residues. Trimming took 2 bases from V and 3 from J; bases not matched to a gene: 4. Germline CDR1 and CDR2: GTSNPN and SVGIG (reference sequence). For the CDR3, the DNA is TGTGCCTGGAGTACGACAGGGGGGGACTATGGCTACACCTTC. This codes for CAWSTTGGDYGYTF.

The chain has TRBV6-1 and TRBJ2-6; 12 nucleotides align to TRBD1. From germline, CDR1 is MNHNS and CDR2 SASEGT. V lost 2 bases, J lost 2 bases, and 13 bases stayed unmatched. The length of the CDR3 is 21 residues. The CDR3 region has the DNA TGTGCCAGCAGTGAAAAAGTAGTATGGGACAGGGGGCCTCCTGGGGCCAACGTCCTGACTTTC. It encodes CASSEKVVWDRGPPGANVLTF.

The chain combines TRBV5-4 with TRBJ1-1; D remains ambiguous. V gave up 4 bases and J gave up 0 bases, with 7 bases separating them. Germline V gives CDR1 SGHNT, CDR2 YYREEE (reference sequence). This CDR3 region has 13 residues. CDR3 DNA: TGTGCCAGCAGCCGGGATATGAACACTGAAGCTTTCTTT. This translates into CASSRDMNTEAFF.

The chain employs TRBV10-2 and TRBJ2-7, with TRBD2 matching 9 bases. The length of the CDR3 is 16 residues. Germline lookup yields CDR1 WSHSY and CDR2 SAAADI. Trimming at V came to 3 bases and at J to 1 base, leaving 7 bases not matched to a gene. The CDR3 DNA follows: TGCGCCAGCAGTGACCCCAGACTAGCGGAATCCTACGAGCAGTACTTC. Its protein product is CASSDPRLAESYEQYF.

This clone was recorded only once. The rearrangement joins TRBV6-5 to TRBJ2-1; D is possibly TRBD1 (6 bases). The V end lost 5 bases, the J end lost 4 bases, and 15 bases lay between the germline ends. CDR3 size: 15 residues. Germline V gene lookup returns CDR1 MNHEY and CDR2 SVGAGI. DNA for the CDR3: TGTGCCAGCAGTCGCCTCCGAGGGGGTTACAATGAGCAGTTCTTC. This encodes CASSRLRGGYNEQFF.

J is TRBJ2-6 and V is TRBV10-3; D is possibly TRBD1 (6 bases). The CDR3 is 16 residues long. V lost 6 bases, J lost 1 base, and 13 bases lay in between. Looked up from germline, CDR1 is ENHRY and CDR2 is SYGVKD. CDR3 in amino acids: CAIRRKQGSGANVLTF. CDR3 DNA: TGTGCCATCAGAAGAAAACAGGGTTCTGGGGCCAACGTCCTGACTTTC.

The V call is TRBV7-2, the J call TRBJ2-7, with a weak D call TRBD1 (6 bases). Germline CDR1 SGHTA, CDR2 FQGNSA. The CDR3 contains 15 residues. Trimming left V 1 base short and J 3 bases short, with 13 bases between. This CDR3 is CASSLVQGIVYEQYF. The CDR3 region has the DNA TGTGCCAGCAGCTTAGTGCAGGGGATCGTCTACGAGCAGTACTTC.

The rearrangement joins TRBV4-1 to TRBJ2-5, with 7 nucleotides matching TRBD1. The V gene end was trimmed by 0 bases and the J gene end by 5 bases; junction bases not matched to a gene: 9. This CDR3 spans 16 amino acids. Looked up from germline, CDR1 is MGHRA and CDR2 is YSYEKL. As DNA, the CDR3 is TGCGCCAGCAGCCAAGATGCGACAGGGCCGTGGGAGACCCAGTACTTC. As protein: CASSQDATGPWETQYF.

The CDR3: CASSNQRTEAFF. The CDR3 nucleotides are TGCGCCAGCAGCAACCAGCGAACTGAAGCTTTCTTT. The gene calls are TRBV5-1 and TRBJ1-1; D is undetermined. Between the trimmed V and J ends, which lost 4 bases and 5 bases, there was a span of 9 bases. The germline V gene has CDR1 SGHRS and CDR2 YFSETQ. The CDR3 runs 12 residues.

CDR3 coding DNA: TGTGCCAGCAGTTTATCGGGGACCCAAGAGACCCAGTACTTC. Its protein product is CASSLSGTQETQYF. J is TRBJ2-5 and V is TRBV28; D possibly uses TRBD1 or TRBD2 (5 bases each). The CDR3 length is 14 residues. Trimming stripped 1 base from V and 1 base from J, with 7 bases between. The germline V gene has CDR1 MDHEN and CDR2 SYDVKM.

The table lists this clone with a few counts. This chain joins TRBV4-1 and TRBJ2-1; TRBD2 agrees at 12 bases. Germline CDR1 MGHRA, CDR2 YSYEKL. The V and J ends lost 0 bases and 10 bases, in that order; junction bases with no gene match: 10. The CDR3 has 17 residues. In nucleotides, the CDR3 is TGCGCCAGCAGCCAAGAAGGCAGGACTAGCGGGATCCGGGAGCAGTTCTTC. It translates to CASSQEGRTSGIREQFF.

The chain combines TRBV2 with TRBJ2-1, with 8 bases matching TRBD1. The J segment lost 4 bases and the V segment lost 11 bases, leaving 7 bases of the junction unmatched. Per the germline V gene, CDR1 is SNHLY and CDR2 is FYNNEI. There are 13 residues in the CDR3. CDR3 sequence reads: CALRTGSYNEQFF. Written as DNA, the CDR3 is TGTGCCCTCCGGACAGGGTCTTACAATGAGCAGTTCTTC. Variable domain in full (rest from reference TRBV2 and TRBJ2-1): EPEVTQTPSHQVTQMGQEVILRCVPISNHLYFYWYRQILGQKVEFLVSFYNNEISEKSEIFDDQFSVERPDGSNFTLKIRSTKLEDSAMYFCALRTGSYNEQFFGPGTRLTVL.

The chain is built from TRBV2 and TRBJ1-2, with a tentative D call TRBD1 (6 bases). V was clipped by 7 bases and J by 7 bases, with 19 bases between them. Per the germline V gene, CDR1 is SNHLY and CDR2 is FYNNEI. The length of the CDR3 is 14 residues. The CDR3 reads CASTPLGGAPGYTF. The CDR3, as DNA: TGTGCCAGCACCCCCCTCGGGGGCGCGCCTGGCTACACCTTC.

V is TRBV25-1 and J is TRBJ1-1, with D unresolved. V was cut by 1 base and J by 4 bases, with 10 bases left in between. Germline CDR1 is MGHDK and CDR2 is SYGVNS. The CDR3 consists of 14 residues. CDR3 region: CASSESIGITEAFF. Written as DNA, the CDR3 is TGTGCCAGCAGTGAATCGATAGGGATCACTGAAGCTTTCTTT.

V and J are TRBV27 and TRBJ2-7; TRBD1 might be the D (6 bases). Per germline, CDR1 MNHEY and CDR2 SMNVEV (reference sequence). The CDR3 is 14 residues long. The V end lost 2 bases, the J end lost 3 bases, and 11 bases lay between the germline ends. CDR3 bases: TGTGCCAGCAGTTTAGCACAGGGCTACTACGAGCAGTACTTC. The encoded protein is CASSLAQGYYEQYF.

The V and J genes are TRBV30 and TRBJ1-5; tentative D call: TRBD1 (6 bases). The CDR3 is made up of 15 amino acids. Germline CDR1 and CDR2: GTSNPN and SVGIG (reference sequence). With 1 base removed from V and 1 base from J, the gap between germline ends came to 11 bases. The CDR3 bases are TGTGCCTGGAGTGACCCTGGGACAAGCAATCAGCCCCAGCATTTT. Translating gives CAWSDPGTSNQPQHF.

The gene calls are TRBV10-3 and TRBJ1-5; D not resolved. CDR1 is ENHRY and CDR2 is SYGVKD in the germline V gene. V was shortened by 10 bases and J by 1 base, with 14 bases between the two germline ends. The length of the CDR3 is 14 residues. The DNA for the CDR3 is TGTGCCACGACGCTGGGATTGAGCAATCAGCCCCAGCATTTT. Translation gives CATTLGLSNQPQHF.

The chain links TRBV14 to TRBJ2-7; the match to TRBD1 covers 11 bases. This CDR3 contains 16 residues. With 0 bases clipped from V and 7 bases from J, the junction kept 8 bases outside the gene matches. The germline gives CDR1 SGHDN, CDR2 FVKESK. CDR3 nucleotides: TGTGCCAGCAGCCAAGATCGGACAGGGGGCCGACGGGAGCAGTACTTC. This translates into CASSQDRTGGRREQYF.

The chain carries TRBV2 and TRBJ1-2; perhaps TRBD1 as D (6 bases). CDR1 and CDR2 (germline): SNHLY, FYNNEI. V lost 3 bases, J lost 6 bases, and 14 bases lay in between. CDR3 length equals 14 residues. CDR3 sequence: CASSDLLTGNGYTF. The CDR3 DNA sequence: TGTGCCAGCAGTGATTTACTCACAGGGAATGGCTACACCTTC.

The chain has TRBV19 and TRBJ1-1, with TRBD1 as a possible D gene (6 bases). Deletions cut 5 bases from V and 7 bases from J, with 23 bases between. Germline V gives CDR1 LNHDA, CDR2 SQIVND (reference sequence). The CDR3 sequence is 16 residues long. CDR3 region: CASSARGGSAAGEAFF. CDR3 DNA: TGTGCCAGTAGTGCCCGTGGGGGCAGCGCAGCGGGTGAAGCTTTCTTT.

The chain links TRBV7-7 to TRBJ2-1; 8 nucleotides match TRBD1. The V and J ends lost 7 bases and 3 bases, in that order; junction bases with no gene match: 14. Per the germline V gene, CDR1 is SSHAT and CDR2 is FNYEAQ (reference sequence). The CDR3 has 17 amino acids. CDR3 protein: CASTCSPSGGFYNEQFF. The CDR3 DNA is TGTGCCAGCACCTGCTCGCCCTCAGGGGGCTTCTACAATGAGCAGTTCTTC.